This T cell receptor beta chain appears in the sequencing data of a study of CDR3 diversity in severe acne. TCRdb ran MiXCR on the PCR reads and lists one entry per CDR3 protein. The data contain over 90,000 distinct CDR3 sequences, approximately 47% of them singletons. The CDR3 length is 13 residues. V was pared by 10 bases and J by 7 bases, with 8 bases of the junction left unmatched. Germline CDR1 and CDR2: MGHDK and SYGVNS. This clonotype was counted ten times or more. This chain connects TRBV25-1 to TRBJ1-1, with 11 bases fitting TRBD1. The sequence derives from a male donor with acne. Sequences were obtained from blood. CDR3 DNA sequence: TGTGCCACCCGGGACAGGGGGGAAATTGAAGCTTTCTTT. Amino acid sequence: CATRDRGEIEAFF.